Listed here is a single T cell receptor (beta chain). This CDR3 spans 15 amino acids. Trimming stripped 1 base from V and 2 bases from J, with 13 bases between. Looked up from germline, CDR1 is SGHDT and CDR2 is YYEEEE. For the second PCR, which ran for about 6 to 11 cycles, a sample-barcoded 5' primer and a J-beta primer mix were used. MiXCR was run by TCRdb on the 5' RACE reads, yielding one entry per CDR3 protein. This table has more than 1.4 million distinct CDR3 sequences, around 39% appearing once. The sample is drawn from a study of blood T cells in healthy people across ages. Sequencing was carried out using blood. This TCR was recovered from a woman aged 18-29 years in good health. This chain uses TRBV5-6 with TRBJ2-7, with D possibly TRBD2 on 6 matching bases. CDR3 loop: CASSLRGDLTYEQYF. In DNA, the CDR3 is TGTGCCAGCAGCTTGCGAGGGGACTTAACCTACGAGCAGTACTTC.